This T cell receptor beta chain was observed in a study of blood T cell repertoires in COVID-19. Study-level background: Acute-phase and convalescent COVID-19 samples originated in the United States, Italy and Spain. The cDNA or gDNA used as material had been derived from T cells, B-cell-depleted T cells, or PBMCs.

In the authors' workflow: The assay estimated nucleated cells by amplifying reference gene primers. Sequencing was performed with immunoSEQ multiplex PCR; in TCRdb, only in-frame clones are kept and a portion is missing. The V and J calls and clone size come from that table; D and trimming were worked out from the DNA. This sample has tens of thousands of clones; 88% occur once, and the top ten carry about 7%. Deletions cut 2 bases from V and 5 bases from J, with 4 bases between. The CDR3 consists of 12 residues. The material sequenced was peripheral blood. The chain uses TRBV12-3 or TRBV12-4 and TRBJ1-5; no firm D call. The receptor's source is an elderly woman with acute or convalescent COVID-19. CDR3 in DNA: TGTGCCAGCAGTTTACCGGATCAGCCCCAGCATTTT. Translated, it gives CASSLPDQPQHF.